What follows is one TCR beta chain and its context. Assignment of participants to cohorts was predicated upon participant-reported clinical history. These data are taken from a study of blood T cell repertoires in COVID-19. Only in-frame clones appear in the TCRdb table, and some are missing; sequencing was by immunoSEQ multiplex PCR. This table holds 250,000 to 350,000 clones, around 87% found once. The sample consisted of PBMCs or T cells enriched from blood (not recorded which). The sequence derives from a woman between 18 and 30 years old with acute COVID-19.

Here the CDR3 DNA reads TGTGCCAGCAGCTTAGCGGGAGTGGGCAATGAGCAGTTCTTC. Translated, it gives CASSLAGVGNEQFF. The genes are TRBV7-8 and TRBJ2-1, with D maybe TRBD2 (5 bases). The CDR3 consists of 14 residues. Germline V CDR1 and CDR2: SGHVS, FQNEAQ. Trimming cost V 0 bases and J 6 bases, with 9 bases left between them. The full variable domain, completed using reference TRBV7-8 and TRBJ2-1, is GAGVSQSPRYKVAKRGQDVALRCDPISGHVSLFWYQQALGQGPEFLTYFQNEAQLDKSGLPSDRFFAERPEGSVSTLKIQRTQQEDSAVYLCASSLAGVGNEQFFGPGTRLTVL.